The table lists the clone carrying this T cell receptor (beta chain) with a few counts. The antigen is not known. Any gene name here is a mouse gene name. The read falls 1 residue short of the CDR3 end, and the missing part is taken from the germline J gene. Time point meaning: mouse harvest day 14 after allogeneic transplant. Each mouse received 10^7 T-cell-depleted marrow cells plus 10^6 splenic CD5+ T cells by tail vein. This mouse GVHD model was MHC-mismatched B6 to BALB/c, profiled day 7 or 14. With 4 bases clipped from V and 7 bases from J, the junction kept 7 bases outside the gene matches. Per germline, CDR1 NNHDY and CDR2 SYVADS. The CDR3 loop spans 13 amino acids. The sample originates from a study of tissue T cells after allogeneic stem cell transplantation. Study-wide results and limits: Motif-based clustering found tissue-specific repertoire signatures shared across patients, though few clones were shared. Limitations included a small, clinically heterogeneous cohort and limited sampling depth.

Produced via immunoSEQ multiplex PCR; TCRdb's table is partial and in-frame only. This table holds some 4,100 clones, approximately 50% found once. This sequence joins TRBV13-3 and TRBJ2-7; TRBD2 agrees at 8 bases. This TCR came from a female BALB/c mouse given C57BL/6 T cells with graft-versus-host disease after an allogeneic hematopoietic cell transplant. The sample comprised gut tissue. The DNA read from the CDR3 is TGTGCCAGCAGTCCCGGGGGGGCGGGAGAACAGTAC. Residues: CASSPGGAGEQY. The whole CDR3 protein is CASSPGGAGEQYF.